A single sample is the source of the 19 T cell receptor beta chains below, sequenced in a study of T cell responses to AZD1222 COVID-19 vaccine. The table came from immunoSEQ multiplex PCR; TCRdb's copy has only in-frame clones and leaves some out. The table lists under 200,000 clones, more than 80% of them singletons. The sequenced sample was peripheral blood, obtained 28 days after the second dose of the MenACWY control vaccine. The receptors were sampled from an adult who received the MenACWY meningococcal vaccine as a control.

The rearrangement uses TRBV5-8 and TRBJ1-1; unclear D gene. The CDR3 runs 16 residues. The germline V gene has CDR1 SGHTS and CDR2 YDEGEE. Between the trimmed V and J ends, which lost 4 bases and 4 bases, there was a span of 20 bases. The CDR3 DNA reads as TGTGCCAGCAGCGGGAGCTCCGTGCTGGTGGGCACTGAAGCTTTCTTT. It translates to CASSGSSVLVGTEAFF.

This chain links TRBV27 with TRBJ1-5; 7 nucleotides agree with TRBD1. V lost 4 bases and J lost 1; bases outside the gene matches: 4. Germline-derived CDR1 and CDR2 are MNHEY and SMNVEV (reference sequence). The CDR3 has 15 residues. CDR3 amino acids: CASSSNRGSNQPQHF. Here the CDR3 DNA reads TGTGCCAGCAGTTCCAACAGGGGAAGCAATCAGCCCCAGCATTTT.

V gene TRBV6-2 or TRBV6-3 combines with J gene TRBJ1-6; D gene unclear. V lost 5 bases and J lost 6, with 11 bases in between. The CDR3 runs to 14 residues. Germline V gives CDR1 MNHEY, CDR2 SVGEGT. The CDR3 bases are TGTGCCAGCAGTCTACGACAAATTAATTCACCCCTCCACTTT. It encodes CASSLRQINSPLHF.

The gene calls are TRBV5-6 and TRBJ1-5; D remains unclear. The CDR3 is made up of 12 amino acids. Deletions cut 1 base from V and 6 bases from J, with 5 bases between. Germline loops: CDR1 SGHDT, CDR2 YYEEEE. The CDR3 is CASSLPGQPQHF. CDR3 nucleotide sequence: TGTGCCAGCAGCTTGCCAGGTCAGCCCCAGCATTTT.

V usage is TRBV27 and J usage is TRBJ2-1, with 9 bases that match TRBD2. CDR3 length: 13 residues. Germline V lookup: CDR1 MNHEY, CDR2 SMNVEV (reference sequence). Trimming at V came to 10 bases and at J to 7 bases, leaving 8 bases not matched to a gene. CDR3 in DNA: TGTGCCACCGCCCTAGCGGGGCGTAATGAGCAGTTCTTC. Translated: CATALAGRNEQFF.

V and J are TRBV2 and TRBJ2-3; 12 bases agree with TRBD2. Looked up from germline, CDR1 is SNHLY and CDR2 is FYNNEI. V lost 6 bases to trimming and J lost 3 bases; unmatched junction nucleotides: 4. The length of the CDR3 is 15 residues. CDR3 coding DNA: TGTGCCAGCAGCCCCGGACTAGCGGGAACAGATACGCAGTATTTT. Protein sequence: CASSPGLAGTDTQYF. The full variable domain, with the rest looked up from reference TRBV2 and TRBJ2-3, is EPEVTQTPSHQVTQMGQEVILRCVPISNHLYFYWYRQILGQKVEFLVSFYNNEISEKSEIFDDQFSVERPDGSNFTLKIRSTKLEDSAMYFCASSPGLAGTDTQYFGPGTRLTVL.

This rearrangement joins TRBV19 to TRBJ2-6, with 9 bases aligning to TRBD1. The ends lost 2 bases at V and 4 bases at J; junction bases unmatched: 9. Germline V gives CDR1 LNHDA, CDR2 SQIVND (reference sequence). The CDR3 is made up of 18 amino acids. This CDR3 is CASSILGQQGAGANVLTF. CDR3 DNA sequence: TGTGCCAGTAGTATATTAGGGCAACAGGGGGCGGGGGCCAACGTCCTGACTTTC.

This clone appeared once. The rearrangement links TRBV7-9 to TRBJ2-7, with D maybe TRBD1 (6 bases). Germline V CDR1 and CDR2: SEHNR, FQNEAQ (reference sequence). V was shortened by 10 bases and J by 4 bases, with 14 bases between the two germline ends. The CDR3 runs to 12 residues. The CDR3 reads CAIAKQGYEQYF. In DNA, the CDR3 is TGTGCCATTGCCAAACAGGGATACGAGCAGTACTTC.

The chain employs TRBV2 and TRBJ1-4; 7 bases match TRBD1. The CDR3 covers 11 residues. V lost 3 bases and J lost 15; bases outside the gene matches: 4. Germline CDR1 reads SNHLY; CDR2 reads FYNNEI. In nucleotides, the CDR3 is TGTGCCAGCAGTGATCGGGACAGTGTGTTTTTT. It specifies CASSDRDSVFF.

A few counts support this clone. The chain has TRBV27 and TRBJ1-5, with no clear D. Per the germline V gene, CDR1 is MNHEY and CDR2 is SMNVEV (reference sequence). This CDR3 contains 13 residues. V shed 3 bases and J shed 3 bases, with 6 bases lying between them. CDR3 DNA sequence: TGTGCCAGCAGTTTCAGTTTCAATCAGCCCCAGCATTTT. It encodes CASSFSFNQPQHF.

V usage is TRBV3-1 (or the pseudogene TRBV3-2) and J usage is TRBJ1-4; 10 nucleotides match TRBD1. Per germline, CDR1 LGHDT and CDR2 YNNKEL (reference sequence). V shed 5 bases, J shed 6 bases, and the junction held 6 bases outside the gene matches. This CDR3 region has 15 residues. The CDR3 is CASSGSGQGYEKLFF. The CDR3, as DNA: TGTGCCAGCAGCGGCTCGGGACAGGGGTATGAAAAACTGTTTTTT.

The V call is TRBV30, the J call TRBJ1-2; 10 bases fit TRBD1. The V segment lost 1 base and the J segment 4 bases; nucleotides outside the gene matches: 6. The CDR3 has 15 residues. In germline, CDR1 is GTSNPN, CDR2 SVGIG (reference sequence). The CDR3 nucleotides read TGTGCCTGGAGTGAGGGGACAGGGGTGCGCTATGGCTACACCTTC. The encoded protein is CAWSEGTGVRYGYTF. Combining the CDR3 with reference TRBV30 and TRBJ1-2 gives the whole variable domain SQTIHQWPATLVQPVGSPLSLECTVEGTSNPNLYWYRQAAGRGLQLLFYSVGIGQISSEVPQNLSASRPQDRQFILSSKKLLLSDSGFYLCAWSEGTGVRYGYTFGSGTRLTVV.

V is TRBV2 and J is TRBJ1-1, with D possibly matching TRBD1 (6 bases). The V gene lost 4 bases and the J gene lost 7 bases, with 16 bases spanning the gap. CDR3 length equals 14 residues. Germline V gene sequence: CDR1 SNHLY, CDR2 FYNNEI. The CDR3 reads CASSVSGGRLEAFF. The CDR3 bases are TGTGCCAGCAGTGTGTCGGGGGGGCGCCTTGAAGCTTTCTTT.

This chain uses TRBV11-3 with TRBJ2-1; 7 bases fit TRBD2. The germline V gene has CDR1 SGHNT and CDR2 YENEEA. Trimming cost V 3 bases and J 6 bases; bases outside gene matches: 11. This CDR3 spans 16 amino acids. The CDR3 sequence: CASSFEGGLGANEQFF. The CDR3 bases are TGTGCCAGCAGCTTTGAGGGTGGACTAGGGGCCAATGAGCAGTTCTTC.

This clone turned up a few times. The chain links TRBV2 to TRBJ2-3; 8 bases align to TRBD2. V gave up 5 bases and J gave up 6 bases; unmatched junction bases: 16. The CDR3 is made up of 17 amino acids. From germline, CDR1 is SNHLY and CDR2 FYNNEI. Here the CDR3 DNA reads TGTGCCAGCAGTCGCCCGGGGGGGCTAGCCCGGCCCGATACGCAGTATTTT. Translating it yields CASSRPGGLARPDTQYF.

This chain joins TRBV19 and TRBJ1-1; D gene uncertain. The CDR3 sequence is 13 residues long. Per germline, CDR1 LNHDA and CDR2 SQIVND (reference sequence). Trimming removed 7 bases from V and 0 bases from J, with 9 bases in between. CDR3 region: CASNRELNTEAFF. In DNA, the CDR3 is TGTGCCAGTAATCGTGAATTGAACACTGAAGCTTTCTTT.

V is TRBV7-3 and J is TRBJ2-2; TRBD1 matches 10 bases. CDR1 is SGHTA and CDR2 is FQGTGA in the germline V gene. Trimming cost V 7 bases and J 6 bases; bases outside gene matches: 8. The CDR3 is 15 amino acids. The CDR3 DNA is TGTGCCAGCACTGAGACAGGGGGCGCCCCCGGGGAGCTGTTTTTT. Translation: CASTETGGAPGELFF.

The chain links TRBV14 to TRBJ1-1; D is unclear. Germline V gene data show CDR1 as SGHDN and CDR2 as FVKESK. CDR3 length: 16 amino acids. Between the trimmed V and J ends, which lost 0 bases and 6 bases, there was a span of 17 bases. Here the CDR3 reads CASSQEVGWGGSEAFF. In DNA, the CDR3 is TGTGCCAGCAGCCAAGAAGTAGGCTGGGGAGGTTCTGAAGCTTTCTTT.

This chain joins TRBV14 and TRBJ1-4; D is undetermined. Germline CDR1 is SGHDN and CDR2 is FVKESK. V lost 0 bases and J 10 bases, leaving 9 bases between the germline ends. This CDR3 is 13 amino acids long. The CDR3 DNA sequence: TGTGCCAGCAGCCAAGATTGGGTTGGAAAACTGTTTTTT. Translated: CASSQDWVGKLFF.